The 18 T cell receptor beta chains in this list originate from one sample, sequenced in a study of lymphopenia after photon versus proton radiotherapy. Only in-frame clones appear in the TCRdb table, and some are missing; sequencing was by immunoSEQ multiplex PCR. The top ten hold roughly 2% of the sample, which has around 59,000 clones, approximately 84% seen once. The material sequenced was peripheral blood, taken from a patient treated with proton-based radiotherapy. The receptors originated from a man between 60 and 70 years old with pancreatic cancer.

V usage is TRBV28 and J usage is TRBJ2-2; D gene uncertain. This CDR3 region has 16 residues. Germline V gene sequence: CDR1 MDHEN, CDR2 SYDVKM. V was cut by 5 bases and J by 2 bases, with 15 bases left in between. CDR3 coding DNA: TGTGCCAGCAGTCCCAGTGGCCTCCCTAACACCGGGGAGCTGTTTTTT. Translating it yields CASSPSGLPNTGELFF.

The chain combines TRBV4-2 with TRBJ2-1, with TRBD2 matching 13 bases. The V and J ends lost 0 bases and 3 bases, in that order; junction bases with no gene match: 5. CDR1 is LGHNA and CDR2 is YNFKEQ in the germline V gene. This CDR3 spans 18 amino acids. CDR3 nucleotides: TGTGCCAGCAGCCAAGATCCACTAGCGGGAGGGATCTACAATGAGCAGTTCTTC. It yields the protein CASSQDPLAGGIYNEQFF.

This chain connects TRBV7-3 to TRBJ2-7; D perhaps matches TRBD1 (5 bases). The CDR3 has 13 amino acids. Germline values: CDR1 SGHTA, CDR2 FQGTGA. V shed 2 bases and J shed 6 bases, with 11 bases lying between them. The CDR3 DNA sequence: TGTGCCAGCAGCTTATGGGGCGGCGGCGAGCAGTACTTC. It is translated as CASSLWGGGEQYF.

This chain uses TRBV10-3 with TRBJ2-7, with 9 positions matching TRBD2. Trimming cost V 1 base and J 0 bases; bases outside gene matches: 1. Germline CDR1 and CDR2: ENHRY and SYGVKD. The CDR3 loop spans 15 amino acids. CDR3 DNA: TGTGCCATCAGTGAGTGGACTAGCGTCTCCTACGAGCAGTACTTC. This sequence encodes CAISEWTSVSYEQYF.

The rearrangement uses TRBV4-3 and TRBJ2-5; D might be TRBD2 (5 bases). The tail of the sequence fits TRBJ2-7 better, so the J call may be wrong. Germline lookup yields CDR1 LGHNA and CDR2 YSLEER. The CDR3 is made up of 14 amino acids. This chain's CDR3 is CASSPRTGTYEQYF. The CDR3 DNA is TGCGCCAGCAGCCCTAGGACGGGAACCTACGAGCAGTACTTC.

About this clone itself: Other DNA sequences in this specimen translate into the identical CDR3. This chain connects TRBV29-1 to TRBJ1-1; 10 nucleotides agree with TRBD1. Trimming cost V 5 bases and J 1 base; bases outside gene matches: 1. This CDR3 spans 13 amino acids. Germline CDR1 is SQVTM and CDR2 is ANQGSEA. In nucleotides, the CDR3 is TGCAGCGTTCGGACAGGGGGGAACACTGAAGCTTTCTTT. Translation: CSVRTGGNTEAFF.

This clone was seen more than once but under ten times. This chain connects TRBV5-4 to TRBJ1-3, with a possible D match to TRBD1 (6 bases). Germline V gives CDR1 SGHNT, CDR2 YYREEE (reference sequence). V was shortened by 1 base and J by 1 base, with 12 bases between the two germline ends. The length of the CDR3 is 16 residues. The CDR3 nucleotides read TGTGCCAGCAGCTTGATGGGGGGGCCTTCTGGAAACACCATATATTTT. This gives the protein CASSLMGGPSGNTIYF.

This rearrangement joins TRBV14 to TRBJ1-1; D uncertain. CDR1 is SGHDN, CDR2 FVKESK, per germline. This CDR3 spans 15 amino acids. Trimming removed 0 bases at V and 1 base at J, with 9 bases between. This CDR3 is CASSQDRNRNTEAFF. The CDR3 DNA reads TGTGCCAGCAGCCAAGATCGTAACAGGAACACTGAAGCTTTCTTT.

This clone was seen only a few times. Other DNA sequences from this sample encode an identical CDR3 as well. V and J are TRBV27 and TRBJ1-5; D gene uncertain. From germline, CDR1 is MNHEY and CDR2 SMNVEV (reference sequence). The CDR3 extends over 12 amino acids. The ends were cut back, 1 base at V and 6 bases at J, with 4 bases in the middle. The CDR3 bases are TGTGCCAGCAGTTTATTGGGTCAGCCCCAGCATTTT. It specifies CASSLLGQPQHF.

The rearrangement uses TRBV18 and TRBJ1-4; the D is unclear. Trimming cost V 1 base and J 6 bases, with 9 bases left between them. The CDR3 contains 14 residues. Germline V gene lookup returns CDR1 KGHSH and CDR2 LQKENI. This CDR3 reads CASSPLPWDEKLFF. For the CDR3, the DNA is TGTGCCAGCTCACCACTGCCCTGGGATGAAAAACTGTTTTTT.

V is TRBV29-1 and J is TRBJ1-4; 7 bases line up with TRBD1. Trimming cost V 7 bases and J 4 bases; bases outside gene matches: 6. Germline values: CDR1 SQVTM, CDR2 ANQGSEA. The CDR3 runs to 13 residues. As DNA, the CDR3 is TGCAGCGCCAAGACAGGGAATAATGAAAAACTGTTTTTT. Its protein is CSAKTGNNEKLFF.

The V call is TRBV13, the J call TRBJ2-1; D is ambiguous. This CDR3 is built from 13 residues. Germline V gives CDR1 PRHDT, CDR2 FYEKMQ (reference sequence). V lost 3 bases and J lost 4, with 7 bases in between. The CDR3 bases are TGTGCCAGCAGCTTCCCCCGATACAATGAGCAGTTCTTC. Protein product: CASSFPRYNEQFF.

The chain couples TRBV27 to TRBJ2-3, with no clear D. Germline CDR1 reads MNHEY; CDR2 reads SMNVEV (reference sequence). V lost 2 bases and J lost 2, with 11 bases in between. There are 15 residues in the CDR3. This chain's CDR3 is CASSLVVSPTDTQYF. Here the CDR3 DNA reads TGTGCCAGCAGTTTAGTGGTCTCTCCCACAGATACGCAGTATTTT.

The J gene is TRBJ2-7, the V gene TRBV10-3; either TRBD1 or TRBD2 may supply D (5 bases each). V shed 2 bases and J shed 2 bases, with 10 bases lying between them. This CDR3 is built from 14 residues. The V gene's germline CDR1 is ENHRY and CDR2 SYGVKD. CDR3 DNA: TGTGCCATCAGTGAGGGGGGTTTTCCCTACGAGCAGTACTTC. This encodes CAISEGGFPYEQYF.

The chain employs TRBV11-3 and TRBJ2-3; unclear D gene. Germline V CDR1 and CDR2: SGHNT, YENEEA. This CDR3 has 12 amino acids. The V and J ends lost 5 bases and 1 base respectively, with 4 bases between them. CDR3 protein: CASSGGTDTQYF. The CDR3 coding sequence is TGTGCCAGCAGCGGAGGCACAGATACGCAGTATTTT. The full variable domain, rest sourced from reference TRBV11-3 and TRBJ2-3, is EAGVVQSPRYKIIEKKQPVAFWCNPISGHNTLYWYLQNLGQGPELLIRYENEEAVDDSQLPKDRFSAERLKGVDSTLKIQPAELGDSAVYLCASSGGTDTQYFGPGTRLTVL.

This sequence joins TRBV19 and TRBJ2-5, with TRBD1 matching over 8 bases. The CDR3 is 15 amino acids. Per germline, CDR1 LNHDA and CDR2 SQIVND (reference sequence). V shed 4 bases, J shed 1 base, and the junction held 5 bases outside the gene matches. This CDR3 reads CASSTSGGRQETQYF. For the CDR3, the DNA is TGTGCCAGTAGTACATCAGGGGGCCGCCAAGAGACCCAGTACTTC.

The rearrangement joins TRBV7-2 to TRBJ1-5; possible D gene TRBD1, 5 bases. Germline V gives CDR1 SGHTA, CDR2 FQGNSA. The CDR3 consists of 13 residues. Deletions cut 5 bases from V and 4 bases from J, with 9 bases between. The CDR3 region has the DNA TGTGCCAGCAGCCAACAGGTAAATCAGCCCCAGCATTTT. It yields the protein CASSQQVNQPQHF.

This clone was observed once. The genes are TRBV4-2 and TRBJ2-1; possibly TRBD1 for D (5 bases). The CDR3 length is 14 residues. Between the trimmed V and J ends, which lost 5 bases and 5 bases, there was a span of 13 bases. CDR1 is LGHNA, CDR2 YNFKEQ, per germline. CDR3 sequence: CASSSSRQNNEQFF. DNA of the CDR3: TGTGCCAGCAGCTCATCTAGACAGAACAATGAGCAGTTCTTC.